The text below deals with one TCR beta chain. Its antigen is not known. The data are from a study of cytomegalovirus exposure and HLA in healthy donors. The PCR made use of 60 Vbeta and 13 Jbeta primers. Using immunoSEQ multiplex PCR, the repertoire was profiled, and TCRdb retains in-frame clones only, with some absent. This sample's clone table lists 130,000 or so clones. This CDR3 spans 14 amino acids. Germline V gene sequence: CDR1 SGHVS, CDR2 FQNEAQ. Trimming took off 3 bases at V and 7 bases at J, with 12 bases between the two ends. Study findings and constraints: Cytomegalovirus association was listed for about 150 TCR beta chains. A missense variant in DCLRE1C was later tied to TCR beta V- and J-gene trimming. Presence/absence analyses assumed roughly uniform sequencing depth across donors, which may not hold. HLA alleles showed associations with around 15,000 TCR beta sequences in a later analysis, at a 0.05 false discovery rate.

The TCR sequence derives from a young woman in good health and CMV-seronegative. Sequencing used PBMCs. V usage is TRBV7-8 and J usage is TRBJ1-4, with D possibly matching TRBD1 (5 bases). The CDR3 spells CASSLSRGGEKLFF. CDR3 DNA sequence: TGTGCCAGCAGCTTGTCTAGGGGTGGTGAAAAACTGTTTTTT.